This T cell receptor (beta chain) was captured in a study of T cells in Graves' hyperthyroidism and ophthalmopathy. Overall study context: Peripheral blood was drawn at first diagnosis, prior to all treatment. Study observations and caveats: In validation, the model predicted ophthalmopathy. These predictions came a median about 6.5 months before onset. Most thyroid clonotypes expanded above 0.001 appeared in blood too.

V shed 2 bases and J shed 5 bases, with 13 bases lying between them. Germline lookup yields CDR1 MGHRA and CDR2 YSYEKL. The CDR3 is 14 amino acids. It was RNA transcripts that yielded the amplified TCR beta CDR3 regions. TCR CDR3 underwent first-round RT-PCR with the HTBI primer set. Each CDR3 protein gets one entry after TCRdb re-called the multiplex PCR reads with MiXCR. The table lists about 350,000 distinct CDR3 sequences, about 19% of them singletons, with about 4% in the top ten. Out of 10 ml of fresh peripheral blood came the PBMCs. This clonotype has ten or more counts. What it recognizes is unknown.

Sequenced sample: blood. The chain uses TRBV4-1 and TRBJ2-7; D is unclear. The source is a woman aged 18 to 35 with Graves' hyperthyroidism. This CDR3 reads CASSQRLGSDEQYF. In DNA, the CDR3 is TGCGCCAGCAGCCAAAGACTGGGTTCTGACGAGCAGTACTTC.